The rows below give T cell receptor beta chains drawn from one sample of a study of CD8 T cells in ankylosing spondylitis. TCRdb re-derived calls from the 5' RACE reads in MiXCR, one entry per CDR3 protein. The table records 650,000 to 800,000 distinct CDR3 sequences, around 17% of them present only once. What was sequenced was blood, either unsorted or a sorted T cell fraction (not recorded which). The receptors shown here come from a male donor with ankylosing spondylitis. The CDR3 runs from the conserved cysteine through the conserved F or W. A D gene is named only where the DNA matches it firmly. Size is stated for part of the rows, as once, few or many counts, or as a class when the clone is expanded.

-	TRBJ2-3	-	TRBV20-1	CSARDTAEATDTQYF	TGCAGTGCTAGAGATACAGCAGAGGCAACAGATACGCAGTATTTT
few	TRBJ1-5	-	TRBV12-3/TRBV12-4	CASSLDGTSNQPQHF	TGTGCCAGCAGTTTAGATGGGACCTCTAATCAGCCCCAGCATTTT
-	TRBJ2-4	TRBD1	TRBV12-3/TRBV12-4	CASSLDREINIQYF	TGTGCCAGCAGTCTGGACAGGGAAATAAACATTCAGTACTTC
-	TRBJ1-3	-	TRBV3-1	CASSQDLWDSGNTIYF	TGTGCCAGCAGCCAAGATCTTTGGGACTCTGGAAACACCATATATTTT
-	TRBJ2-7	TRBD1	TRBV28	CATRDRGGTYEQYF	TGTGCCACCAGGGACAGGGGAGGAACTTACGAGCAGTACTTC
few	TRBJ2-7	-	TRBV6-2/TRBV6-3	CASSKTVTYEQYF	TGTGCCAGCAGCAAGACAGTGACCTACGAGCAGTACTTC
-	TRBJ2-2	-	TRBV5-6	CASSSLVADYLNTGELFF	TGTGCCAGCAGCTCCCTTGTGGCGGATTACCTGAACACCGGGGAGCTGTTTTTT
-	TRBJ2-1	-	TRBV29-1	CSVGSGEQFF	TGCAGCGTTGGGTCCGGTGAGCAGTTCTTC
few	TRBJ2-7	-	TRBV4-1	CASSQVMARGDEQYF	TGCGCCAGCAGCCAAGTTATGGCCCGGGGCGACGAGCAGTACTTC
-	TRBJ2-5	TRBD2	TRBV6-2/TRBV6-3	CASSYSRGAETQYF	TGTGCCAGCAGTTACTCGCGGGGGGCAGAGACCCAGTACTTC
-	TRBJ1-2	-	TRBV7-9	CASSFLPGTTNLGYTF	TGTGCCAGCAGCTTTCTCCCGGGGACAACAAATCTTGGCTACACCTTC
-	TRBJ1-2	TRBD1	TRBV12-3/TRBV12-4	CASSLLGRGGYGYTF	TGTGCCAGCAGTTTATTGGGCAGGGGGGGCTATGGCTACACCTTC
-	TRBJ2-7	TRBD2	TRBV2	CASTPGRILYEQYF	TGTGCCAGCACCCCCGGGAGGATCCTTTACGAGCAGTACTTC
-	TRBJ2-7	TRBD2	TRBV20-1	CSASAQRGSYEQYF	TGCAGTGCTAGCGCCCAGCGGGGCTCCTACGAGCAGTACTTC
-	TRBJ2-6	-	TRBV18	CASSATGSGANVLTF	TGTGCCAGCTCCGCGACGGGCTCTGGGGCCAACGTCCTGACTTTC
few	TRBJ2-7	-	TRBV24-1	CATSDLAGSKQYF	TGTGCCACCAGTGATTTAGCCGGGAGTAAGCAGTACTTC
few	TRBJ1-2	-	TRBV3-1	CASSRNSRGNYGYTF	TGTGCCAGCAGTCGCAATTCCAGGGGTAACTATGGCTACACCTTC
-	TRBJ1-6	TRBD1	TRBV25-1	CASSDNRGLYNSPLHF	TGTGCCAGCAGTGATAACAGGGGGCTCTATAATTCACCCCTCCACTTT
few	TRBJ2-5	-	TRBV29-1	CSGKQAYQETQYF	TGCAGCGGGAAACAGGCGTACCAAGAGACCCAGTACTTC
-	TRBJ2-1	TRBD1	TRBV6-1	CASTRQGRDNEQFF	TGTGCCAGCACCCGACAGGGAAGGGATAATGAGCAGTTCTTC
-	TRBJ2-3	-	TRBV3-1	CASSQVEPIHTQYF	TGTGCCAGCAGCCAAGTAGAACCGATTCATACGCAGTATTTT
-	TRBJ2-7	TRBD1	TRBV14	CASSYAGTGHEQYF	TGTGCCAGCAGCTATGCCGGGACAGGGCACGAGCAGTACTTC
-	TRBJ1-2	TRBD1	TRBV25-1	CASSEGTGGLYGYTF	TGTGCCAGCAGTGAGGGGACAGGGGGCCTATATGGCTACACCTTC
few	TRBJ2-3	-	TRBV12-3/TRBV12-4	CASRPGADTQYF	TGTGCCAGCAGACCCGGGGCAGATACGCAGTATTTT
-	TRBJ2-1	-	TRBV6-2/TRBV6-3	CASSRGWREQFF	TGTGCCAGCAGCCGAGGATGGAGGGAGCAGTTCTTC
many	TRBJ2-7	TRBD2	TRBV3-1	CASSQDGGGYEQYF	TGTGCCAGCAGCCAAGATGGCGGGGGGTACGAGCAGTACTTC
few	TRBJ2-1	-	TRBV6-2/TRBV6-3	CASSRGQRSSYNEQFF	TGTGCCAGCAGCCGGGGGCAGCGGAGCTCCTACAATGAGCAGTTCTTC
many	TRBJ2-6	-	TRBV2	CASSANRAGAGANVLTF	TGTGCCAGCAGTGCGAACAGGGCAGGGGCTGGGGCCAACGTCCTGACTTTC
few	TRBJ2-1	TRBD2	TRBV27	CASSPRTSNEQFF	TGTGCCAGCAGTCCCCGGACTAGCAATGAGCAGTTCTTC
few	TRBJ2-3	TRBD1	TRBV7-9	CASSLVGRGLSTDTQYF	TGTGCCAGCAGCTTAGTCGGCAGGGGGCTAAGCACAGATACGCAGTATTTT
-	TRBJ1-6	-	TRBV3-1	CASSQVLVSSYNSPLHF	TGTGCCAGCAGCCAAGTTCTAGTGAGCTCCTATAATTCACCCCTCCACTTT
-	TRBJ2-1	TRBD2	TRBV20-1	CSARKTGSLAGGFSSYNEQFF	TGCAGTGCTAGAAAGACAGGGAGCCTAGCGGGAGGCTTCTCATCGTACAATGAGCAGTTCTTC
few	TRBJ1-2	TRBD1	TRBV29-1	CSVVGTGNYGYTF	TGCAGCGTCGTAGGGACAGGGAACTATGGCTACACCTTC
-	TRBJ2-1	-	TRBV5-1	CASSLAPWGLDNEQFF	TGCGCCAGCAGCTTGGCCCCGTGGGGTTTGGACAATGAGCAGTTCTTC
-	TRBJ2-5	TRBD2	TRBV5-5	CASSSLAVETQYF	TGTGCCAGCAGTTCACTAGCGGTTGAGACCCAGTACTTC
-	TRBJ2-3	-	TRBV2	CASSRDTFTDTQYF	TGTGCCAGCAGCCGGGACACCTTCACAGATACGCAGTATTTT
many	TRBJ1-1	-	TRBV2	CASSATGNTEAFF	TGTGCCAGCAGTGCTACAGGAAACACTGAAGCTTTCTTT
-	TRBJ1-6	-	TRBV6-6	CASHGPYNSPLHF	TGTGCCAGCCACGGCCCCTATAATTCACCCCTCCACTTT
few	TRBJ2-3	-	TRBV7-8	CASSLDIGGDTQYF	TGTGCCAGCAGCTTAGACATCGGGGGAGATACGCAGTATTTT
-	TRBJ1-5	TRBD1	TRBV20-1	CSASGVPGQGIRPQHF	TGCAGTGCTTCAGGAGTTCCGGGACAGGGTATTCGGCCCCAGCATTTT
few	TRBJ1-3	TRBD1	TRBV7-3	CASSPIPPIDRVNTIYF	TGTGCCAGCAGCCCAATACCTCCGATTGACAGGGTAAACACCATATATTTT
few	TRBJ1-4	-	TRBV12-3/TRBV12-4	CASSLAPRVEKLFF	TGTGCCAGCAGTTTAGCGCCCAGGGTTGAAAAACTGTTTTTT
-	TRBJ1-4	-	TRBV5-1	CASSLGTIDEKLFF	TGCGCCAGCAGCTTGGGTACAATAGATGAAAAACTGTTTTTT
-	TRBJ2-7	-	TRBV5-1	CASSYGSGYEQYF	TGCGCCAGCAGCTACGGGAGTGGCTACGAGCAGTACTTC
-	TRBJ2-7	TRBD1	TRBV5-1	CASSWDRYEQYF	TGTGCCAGCAGTTGGGACAGGTACGAGCAGTACTTC
-	TRBJ1-1	TRBD1	TRBV20-1	CCASTDRDPGNDEGAFF	TGCTGTGCTAGCACGGACAGGGACCCAGGTAACGACGAGGGAGCTTTCTTT
many	TRBJ2-7	TRBD2	TRBV9	CASSVGEGLAVPYEQYF	TGTGCCAGCAGCGTCGGTGAGGGGCTAGCGGTTCCCTACGAGCAGTACTTC
-	TRBJ1-2	TRBD1	TRBV25-1	CASSATGEYYGYTF	TGTGCCAGCAGTGCAACAGGGGAGTACTATGGCTACACCTTC
few	TRBJ2-1	TRBD2	TRBV6-1	CASSRRTSINEQFF	TGTGCCAGCAGTCGAAGGACTAGTATAAATGAGCAGTTCTTC
-	TRBJ1-4	-	TRBV2	CASSEDTDNEKLFF	TGTGCCAGCAGTGAAGATACGGATAATGAAAAACTGTTTTTT
-	TRBJ2-1	-	TRBV7-9	CASSPPDGQIYNEQFF	TGTGCCAGCAGCCCTCCGGACGGACAAATATACAATGAGCAGTTCTTC
-	TRBJ2-7	-	TRBV27	CASSIFGSGEQYF	TGTGCCAGCAGTATCTTCGGGTCGGGCGAGCAGTACTTC